This T cell receptor (beta chain) was found in a study of diagnostic markers for celiac disease. From the reads, TCRdb lists one entry per CDR3 protein and no DNA. In total, the table holds over a thousand distinct CDR3 sequences. Material: either unsorted cells or a sorted T cell fraction (not recorded which). The TCR originated in a human donor.

The CDR3 protein is CSAMGRFSYNEQFF. V is TRBV20-1 and J is TRBJ2-1; the TCRdb D gene call, TRBD1, has no DNA to confirm it. The germline V gene encodes CDR1 DFQATT and CDR2 SNEGSKA (reference sequence). The CDR3 has 14 amino acids.